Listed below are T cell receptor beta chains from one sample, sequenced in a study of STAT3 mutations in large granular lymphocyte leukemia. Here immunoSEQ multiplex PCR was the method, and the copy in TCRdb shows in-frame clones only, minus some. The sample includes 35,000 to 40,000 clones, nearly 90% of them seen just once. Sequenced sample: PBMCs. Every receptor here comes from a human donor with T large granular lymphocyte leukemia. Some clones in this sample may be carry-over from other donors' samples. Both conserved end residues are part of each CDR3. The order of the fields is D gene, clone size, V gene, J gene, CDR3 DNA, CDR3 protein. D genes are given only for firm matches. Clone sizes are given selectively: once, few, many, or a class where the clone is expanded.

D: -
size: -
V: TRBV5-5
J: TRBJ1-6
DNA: TGTGCCAGCAGCTCGACAGGAGATAATTCACCCCTCCACTTT
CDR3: CASSSTGDNSPLHF

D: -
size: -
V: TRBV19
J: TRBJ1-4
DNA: TGTGCCAGTACGCCGGACAATCTTGAAAAACTGTTTTTT
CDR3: CASTPDNLEKLFF

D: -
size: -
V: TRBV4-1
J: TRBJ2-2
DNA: TGCGCCAGCAGCCAAAGTATCCCCACCGGGGAGCTGTTTTTT
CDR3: CASSQSIPTGELFF

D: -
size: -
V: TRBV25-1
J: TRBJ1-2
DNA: TGTGCCAGCAGTGAATCCGGGACCTCTGGAGATTACACCTTC
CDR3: CASSESGTSGDYTF

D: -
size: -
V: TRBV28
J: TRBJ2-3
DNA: TGTGCCAGCAGTTTAATCGGGGGTCCAGATACGCAGTATTTT
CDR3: CASSLIGGPDTQYF

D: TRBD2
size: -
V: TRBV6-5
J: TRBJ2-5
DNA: TGTGCCAGCAGTTACTCGAGTGCGGGAGAAGAGACCCAGTACTTC
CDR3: CASSYSSAGEETQYF

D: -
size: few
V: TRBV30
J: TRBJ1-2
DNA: TGTGCCTGGAGGGTGAAGGTACGAAACTATGGCTACACCTTC
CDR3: CAWRVKVRNYGYTF

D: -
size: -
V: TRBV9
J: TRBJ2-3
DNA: TGTGCCAGCAGCGTAGCTACGTCCGCTAGCACAGATACGCAGTATTTT
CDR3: CASSVATSASTDTQYF

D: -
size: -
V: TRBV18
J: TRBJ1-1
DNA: TGTGCCAGCTCACCCCGGACAGCCATGAACACTGAAGCTTTCTTT
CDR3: CASSPRTAMNTEAFF

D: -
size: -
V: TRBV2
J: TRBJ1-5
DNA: TGTGCCAGCAGGACGGGCGACGCGAATCAGCCCCAGCATTTT
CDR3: CASRTGDANQPQHF

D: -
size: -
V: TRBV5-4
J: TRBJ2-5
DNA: TGTGCCAGCAGCTTGGCCATCGGAATGGAGACCCAGTACTTC
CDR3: CASSLAIGMETQYF

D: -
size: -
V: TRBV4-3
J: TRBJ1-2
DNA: TGCGCCAGCAGCCAACAGGGATTCTATGGCTACACCTTC
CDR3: CASSQQGFYGYTF

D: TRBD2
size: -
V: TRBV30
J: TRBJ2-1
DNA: TGTGCCTGGAGTCCCTTCGAATCCTTTTCGGTGACGGGGGGTGAGCAGTTCTTC
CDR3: CAWSPFESFSVTGGEQFF

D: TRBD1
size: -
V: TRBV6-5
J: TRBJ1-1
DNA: TGTGCCAGCAGGCAGGGGGCAAACACTGAAGCTTTCTTT
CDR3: CASRQGANTEAFF

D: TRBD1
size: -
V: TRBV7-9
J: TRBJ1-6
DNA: TGTGCCAGCAGCTTGAGAGACAGGGGTGATTCACCCCTCCACTTT
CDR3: CASSLRDRGDSPLHF

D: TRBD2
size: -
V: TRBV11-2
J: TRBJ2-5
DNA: TGTGCCACCGGGGGGGGGAGTGAGACCCAGTACTTC
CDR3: CATGGGSETQYF

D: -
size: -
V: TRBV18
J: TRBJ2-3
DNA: TGTGCCAGCTCACCACCGGTGATAGGCGGGCCCACAGATACGCAGTATTTT
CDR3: CASSPPVIGGPTDTQYF

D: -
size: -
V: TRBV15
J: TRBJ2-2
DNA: TGTGCCACCAGCAGAGATACAGAGTACACCGGGGAGCTGTTTTTT
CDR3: CATSRDTEYTGELFF

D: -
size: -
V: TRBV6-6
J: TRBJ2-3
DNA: TGTGCCAGCAGTGCTAGCACAGATACGCAGTATTTT
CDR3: CASSASTDTQYF

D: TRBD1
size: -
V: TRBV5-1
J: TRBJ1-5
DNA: TGCGCCAGCACGGGACAGGGAGGTCAGCCCCAGCATTTT
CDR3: CASTGQGGQPQHF

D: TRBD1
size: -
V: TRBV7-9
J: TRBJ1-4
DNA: TGTGCCAGCAGCTTAGCGGACAGGGAGTATGAAAAACTGTTTTTT
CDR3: CASSLADREYEKLFF

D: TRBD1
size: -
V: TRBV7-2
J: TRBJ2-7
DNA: TGTGCCAGCAGCTCGACGGTGGGACAGGGGAACGAGCAGTACTTC
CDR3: CASSSTVGQGNEQYF

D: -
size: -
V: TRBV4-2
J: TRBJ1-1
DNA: TGTGCCAGCAGCCAAGATAGGGTGGGCAGGCCGGAGACTGAAGCTTTCTTT
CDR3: CASSQDRVGRPETEAFF

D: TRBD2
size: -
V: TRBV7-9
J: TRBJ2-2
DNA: TGTGCCAGCAGCCTAAGAGCGGGGGTTGGCACCGGGGAGCTGTTTTTT
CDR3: CASSLRAGVGTGELFF

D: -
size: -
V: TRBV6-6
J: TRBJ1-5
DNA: TGTGCCAGCATTGGTGAGGGTGATCAGCCCCAGCATTTT
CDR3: CASIGEGDQPQHF

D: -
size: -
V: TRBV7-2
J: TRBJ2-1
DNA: TGTGCCAGCAGCTTAGGGGGCGAAAATGAGCAGTTCTTC
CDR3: CASSLGGENEQFF

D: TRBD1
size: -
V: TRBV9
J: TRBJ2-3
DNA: TGTGCCAGCAGCGCCAGTAGTTGGGGACAGGGGGGACCAGATACGCAGTATTTT
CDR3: CASSASSWGQGGPDTQYF

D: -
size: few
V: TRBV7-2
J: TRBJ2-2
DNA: TGTGCCAACGGACTAAGGAACACCGGGGAGCTGTTTTTT
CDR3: CANGLRNTGELFF

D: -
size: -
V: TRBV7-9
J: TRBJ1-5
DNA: TGTGCCAGCAGCTTGGGTGGCCTCAATCAGCCCCAGCATTTT
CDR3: CASSLGGLNQPQHF

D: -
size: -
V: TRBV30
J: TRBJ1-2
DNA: TGTGCCTGGAGTGTATATGGGGAGGTGGGCAGGGACCGGGACTATGGCTACACCTTC
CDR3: CAWSVYGEVGRDRDYGYTF

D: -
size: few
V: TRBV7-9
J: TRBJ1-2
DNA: TGTGCCAGCAGCGTCGGGACGGTTCTAGGGGCTGGCTACACCTTC
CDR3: CASSVGTVLGAGYTF

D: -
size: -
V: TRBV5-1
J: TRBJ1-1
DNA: TGCGCCAGCAGCCGGGCCACCGCGATGGGCGCGAACACTGAAGCTTTCTTT
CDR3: CASSRATAMGANTEAFF

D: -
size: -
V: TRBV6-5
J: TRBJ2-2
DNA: TGTGCCAGCAGACGAAGGACGGAGACCGGGGAGCTGTTTTTT
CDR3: CASRRRTETGELFF

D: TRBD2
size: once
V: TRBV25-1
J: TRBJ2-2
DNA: TGTGCCAGCAGTGAATTGGCTAGCGGGGGGTCGACCGGGGAGCTGTTTTTT
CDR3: CASSELASGGSTGELFF

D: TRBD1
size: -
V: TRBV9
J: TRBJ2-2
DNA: TGTGCCAGCAGCGCTGGACAGGGATTAAACACCGGGGAGCTGTTTTTT
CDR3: CASSAGQGLNTGELFF

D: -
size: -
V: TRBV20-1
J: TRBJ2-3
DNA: TGCAGTGCTAGCGGCACAGATACGCAGTATTTT
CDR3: CSASGTDTQYF

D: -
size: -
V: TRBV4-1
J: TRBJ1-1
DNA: TGCGCCAGCAGCCAAGGCTCCGTCGCCAACACTGAAGCTTTCTTT
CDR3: CASSQGSVANTEAFF

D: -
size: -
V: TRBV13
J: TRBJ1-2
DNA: TGTGCCAGCAGCTTAGTCTACCAGGGGAGCGGCTACACCTTC
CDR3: CASSLVYQGSGYTF

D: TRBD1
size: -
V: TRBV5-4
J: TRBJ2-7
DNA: TGTGCCAGCAGCGGGTTACAGGGGGGTAGTGGTGCCTACGAGCAGTACTTC
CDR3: CASSGLQGGSGAYEQYF

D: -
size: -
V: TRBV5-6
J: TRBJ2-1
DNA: TGTGCCAGCAGCTTGGGGGACTGGGGAAATGAGCAGTTCTTC
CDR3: CASSLGDWGNEQFF

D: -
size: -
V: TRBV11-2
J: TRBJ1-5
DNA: TGTGCCAGCAGCTTAGGACAGGATAGCAATCAGCCCCAGCATTTT
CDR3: CASSLGQDSNQPQHF

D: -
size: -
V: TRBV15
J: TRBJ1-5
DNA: TGTGCCACCAGCAGAGATCGGGGCGGGGGCAATCAGCCCCAGCATTTT
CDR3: CATSRDRGGGNQPQHF

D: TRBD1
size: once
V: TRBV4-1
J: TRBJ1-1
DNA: TGCGCCAGCAGCTTCTCGAGACAGGGGAACACTGAAGCTTTCTTT
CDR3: CASSFSRQGNTEAFF

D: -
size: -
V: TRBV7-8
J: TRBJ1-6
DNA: TGTGCCAGCAGCTTAGATTTGGGACCTCGGGGTTCACCCCTCCACTTT
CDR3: CASSLDLGPRGSPLHF

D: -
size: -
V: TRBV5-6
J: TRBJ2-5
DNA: TGTGCCAGCAGCTTGCTGGGTCAAGAGACCCAGTACTTC
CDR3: CASSLLGQETQYF

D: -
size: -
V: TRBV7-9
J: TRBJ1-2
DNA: TGTGCCAGCGCCCGGGAGGGACGTGGCTACACCTTC
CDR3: CASAREGRGYTF

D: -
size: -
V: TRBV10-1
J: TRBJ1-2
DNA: TGCGCCAGCAGTGAGTCTCTCAGGGGTGGCTACACCTTC
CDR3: CASSESLRGGYTF

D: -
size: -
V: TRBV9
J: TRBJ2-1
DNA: TGTGCCAGCAGCGCGCGGGGATATGAGCAGTTCTTC
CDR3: CASSARGYEQFF

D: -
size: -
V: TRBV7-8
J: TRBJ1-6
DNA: TGTGCCAGCACGGGGGAGGTAGATTCACCCCTCCACTTT
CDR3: CASTGEVDSPLHF

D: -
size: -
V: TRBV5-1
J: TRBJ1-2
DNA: TGCGCCAGCAGCTTGGACGCACAACTTGATGGCTACACCTTC
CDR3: CASSLDAQLDGYTF

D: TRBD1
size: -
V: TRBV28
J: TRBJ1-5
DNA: TGTGCCAGCAGTTTAAGGACAGGGGGCCTGGGGGGAAGCAATCAGCCCCAGCATTTT
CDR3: CASSLRTGGLGGSNQPQHF

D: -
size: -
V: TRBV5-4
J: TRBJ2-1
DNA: TGTGCCAGCAGCATCGACTTTAACTCCTACAATGAGCAGTTCTTC
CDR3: CASSIDFNSYNEQFF

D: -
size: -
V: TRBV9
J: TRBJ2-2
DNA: TGTGCCAGCAGCGCTAGGGGCACCGGGGAGCTGTTTTTT
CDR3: CASSARGTGELFF

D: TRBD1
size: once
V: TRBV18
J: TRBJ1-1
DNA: TGTGCCAGCTCACTCGGACAGGGGGCGACTGAAGCTTTCTTT
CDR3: CASSLGQGATEAFF